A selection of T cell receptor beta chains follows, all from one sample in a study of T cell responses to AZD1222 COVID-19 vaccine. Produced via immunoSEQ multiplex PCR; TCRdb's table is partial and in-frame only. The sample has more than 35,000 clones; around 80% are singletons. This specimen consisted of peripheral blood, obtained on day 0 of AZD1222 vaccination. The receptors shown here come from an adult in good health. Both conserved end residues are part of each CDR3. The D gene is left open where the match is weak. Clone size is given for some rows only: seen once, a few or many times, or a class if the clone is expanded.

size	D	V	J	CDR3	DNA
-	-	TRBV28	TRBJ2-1	CASGLGSSYNEQFF	TGTGCCAGCGGCCTCGGGAGCTCCTACAATGAGCAGTTCTTC
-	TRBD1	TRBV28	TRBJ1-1	CASSLGQGTEAFF	TGTGCCAGCAGCCTAGGACAGGGCACTGAAGCTTTCTTT
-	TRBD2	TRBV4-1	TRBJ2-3	CASSPRARTSAADTQYF	TGCGCCAGCAGCCCCCGAGCTAGGACTAGCGCGGCAGATACGCAGTATTTT
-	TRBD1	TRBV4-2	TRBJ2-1	CASSPWATGGYNEQFF	TGTGCCAGCAGCCCCTGGGCGACAGGGGGCTACAATGAGCAGTTCTTC
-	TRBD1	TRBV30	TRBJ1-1	CAWMETGGVTEAFF	TGTGCCTGGATGGAGACAGGGGGCGTCACTGAAGCTTTCTTT
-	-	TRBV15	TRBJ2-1	CATSVSDEQFF	TGTGCCACCAGCGTCTCGGATGAGCAGTTCTTC
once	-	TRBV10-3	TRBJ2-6	CAISELGADELANVLTF	TGTGCCATCAGTGAACTAGGGGCTGATGAACTGGCCAACGTCCTGACTTTC
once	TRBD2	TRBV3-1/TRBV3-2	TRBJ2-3	CASSQIGGLAAAADTQYF	TGTGCCAGCAGCCAGATAGGGGGACTAGCGGCCGCGGCAGATACGCAGTATTTT
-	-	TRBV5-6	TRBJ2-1	CASSSGQLSYNEQFF	TGTGCCAGCAGCTCCGGACAGCTCTCCTACAATGAGCAGTTCTTC
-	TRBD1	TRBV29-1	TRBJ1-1	CSVEDRGRKAFF	TGCAGCGTTGAGGACAGGGGGCGAAAGGCTTTCTTT
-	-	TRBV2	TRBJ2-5	CASSVRQGGGETQYF	TGTGCCAGCAGTGTCCGGCAGGGAGGGGGCGAGACCCAGTACTTC
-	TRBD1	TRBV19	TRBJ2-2	CASTRASRQGLSGELFF	TGTGCCAGTACCCGAGCCTCGAGACAGGGTTTGAGCGGGGAGCTGTTTTTT
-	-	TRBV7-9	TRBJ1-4	CASSLGTMENEKLFF	TGTGCCAGCAGCCTAGGGACAATGGAAAATGAAAAACTGTTTTTT
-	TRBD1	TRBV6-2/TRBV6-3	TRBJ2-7	CASSGQGYEQYF	TGTGCCAGCAGTGGACAGGGGTACGAGCAGTACTTC
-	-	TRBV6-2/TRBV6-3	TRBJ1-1	CASSPGGNTEAFF	TGTGCCAGCAGTCCCGGTGGGAACACTGAAGCTTTCTTT
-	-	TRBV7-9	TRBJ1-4	CASSTGFLGEKLFF	TGTGCCAGCAGCACCGGCTTCCTGGGGGAAAAACTGTTTTTT
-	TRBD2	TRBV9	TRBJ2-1	CASSEGGGRNEQFF	TGTGCCAGCAGCGAGGGGGGCGGGAGGAATGAGCAGTTCTTC
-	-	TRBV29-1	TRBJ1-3	CSVQNNSGNTIYF	TGCAGCGTGCAGAATAACTCTGGAAACACCATATATTTT
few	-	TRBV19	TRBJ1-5	CASSIEVGWGSQPQHF	TGTGCCAGTAGTATAGAAGTAGGGTGGGGCTCTCAGCCCCAGCATTTT
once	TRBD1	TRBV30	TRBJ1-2	CAWSGQEVNYGYTF	TGTGCCTGGAGCGGACAGGAAGTTAACTATGGCTACACCTTC
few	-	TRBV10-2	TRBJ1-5	CASSAAGGNQPQHF	TGCGCCAGCAGTGCCGCGGGGGGTAATCAGCCCCAGCATTTT
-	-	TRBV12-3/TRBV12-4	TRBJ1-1	CASSFGGPTEAFF	TGTGCCAGCAGTTTTGGGGGGCCTACTGAAGCTTTCTTT
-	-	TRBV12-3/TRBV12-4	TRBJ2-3	CASSPFSTDTQYF	TGTGCCAGCAGTCCATTTAGCACAGATACGCAGTATTTT
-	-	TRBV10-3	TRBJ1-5	CAISDRGLNSQPQHF	TGTGCCATCAGTGACAGGGGCCTCAATTCTCAGCCCCAGCATTTT
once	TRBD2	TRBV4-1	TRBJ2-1	CASSQDLGGGYNEQFF	TGCGCCAGCAGCCAAGATTTGGGGGGGGGATACAATGAGCAGTTCTTC
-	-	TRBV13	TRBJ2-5	CASSLKGGRETQYF	TGTGCCAGCAGCTTAAAGGGGGGACGGGAGACCCAGTACTTC
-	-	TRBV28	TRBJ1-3	CASTPRRKQSSGNTIYF	TGTGCCAGCACCCCCCGGCGGAAGCAGAGCTCTGGAAACACCATATATTTT